The sequence of this TCR beta chain was determined in a study of shared clonotypes between healthy human individuals. Sequenced by immunoSEQ multiplex PCR; TCRdb stores in-frame clones only, minus some. The repertoire holds a few million clones, about 93% seen once, with more than 1.5% in the top ten. Terminally differentiated effector memory CD45RA+ cells were excluded by CCR7 positive selection of CD45RO-negative cells. Looked up from germline, CDR1 is SQVTM and CDR2 is ANQGSEA. Germline trimming cut 7 bases from V and 9 bases from J; bases unmatched to any gene: 9. The CDR3 runs 12 residues. This chain connects TRBV29-1 to TRBJ2-1; 7 bases are a match to TRBD2. Sequencing was done on a sample of naive CD8+ T cells from PBMCs. This TCR was recovered from a man aged 18 to 30 in good health. Some clones in this sample may be carry-over from other donors' samples. The CDR3 region is CSARSTSTEQFF. The CDR3 bases are TGCAGCGCACGCTCGACTAGCACTGAGCAGTTCTTC.